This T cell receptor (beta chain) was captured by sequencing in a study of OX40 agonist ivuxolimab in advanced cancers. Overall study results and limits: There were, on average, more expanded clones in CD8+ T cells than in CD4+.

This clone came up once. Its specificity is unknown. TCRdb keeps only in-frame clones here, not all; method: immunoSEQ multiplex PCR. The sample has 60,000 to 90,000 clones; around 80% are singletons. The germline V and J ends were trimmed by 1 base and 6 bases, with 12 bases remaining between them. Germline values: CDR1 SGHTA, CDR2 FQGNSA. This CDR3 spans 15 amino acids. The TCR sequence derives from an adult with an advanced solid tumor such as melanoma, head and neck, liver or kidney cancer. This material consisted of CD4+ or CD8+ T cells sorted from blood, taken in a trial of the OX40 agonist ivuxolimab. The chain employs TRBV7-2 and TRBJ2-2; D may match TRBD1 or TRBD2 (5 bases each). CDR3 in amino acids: CASSLVGTIAGELFF. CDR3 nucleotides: TGTGCCAGCAGCTTAGTTGGGACCATTGCCGGGGAGCTGTTTTTT.